Listed here are 27 T cell receptor beta chains from one sample, sequenced in a study of blood T cells in healthy people across ages. The second PCR ran roughly 6 to 12 cycles with a sample-barcoded 5' primer and J-beta primers. From the 5' RACE reads, TCRdb called clonotypes with MiXCR, one entry per CDR3 protein. The sample lists around 990,000 distinct CDR3 sequences, less than 45% occurring once. The specimen sequenced was blood. The receptors derive from a man younger than 35 in good health.

The chain employs TRBV27 and TRBJ1-2; D is uncertain. The CDR3 is made up of 15 amino acids. Per the germline V gene, CDR1 is MNHEY and CDR2 is SMNVEV (reference sequence). V lost 5 bases and J 2 bases, leaving 15 bases between the germline ends. The CDR3 here is CASSGADGVNYGYTF. The CDR3 DNA follows: TGTGCCAGCAGTGGCGCTGACGGCGTCAACTATGGCTACACCTTC.

The chain has TRBV4-2 and TRBJ2-5; 12 bases align to TRBD2. Trimming removed 0 bases from V and 5 bases from J; junction bases left unmatched: 4. The CDR3 length is 16 residues. Germline values: CDR1 LGHNA, CDR2 YNFKEQ. The CDR3: CASSQDLAGGLETQYF. Written as DNA, the CDR3 is TGTGCCAGCAGCCAAGATCTAGCGGGGGGGCTTGAGACCCAGTACTTC.

The chain has TRBV4-3 and TRBJ2-5; TRBD1 agrees at 7 bases. The germline V gene has CDR1 LGHNA and CDR2 YSLEER. The CDR3 extends over 18 amino acids. Unmatched junction bases numbered 13, after V lost 1 base and J lost 2 bases. The CDR3 DNA is TGCGCCAGCAGCCAAGGAAAGACTTCCGGGACAGCACAAGAGACCCAGTACTTC. Its protein is CASSQGKTSGTAQETQYF.

Details on this clonotype: Mismatch with germline at one junction end may stem from a read error. The rearrangement links TRBV4-3 to TRBJ1-1; no clear D. Germline assignment: CDR1 LGHNA and CDR2 YSLEER. This CDR3 is 15 amino acids long. The CDR3 DNA sequence: TGCGCCAGCGGCCAAGTCCTGTCCTCTAAAATGGGAGCTTTCTTT. Translation gives CASGQVLSSKMGAFF.

This chain uses TRBV11-2 with TRBJ1-3; D is undetermined. CDR1 is SGHAT and CDR2 is FQNNGV in the germline V gene. V gave up 2 bases and J gave up 2 bases, with 13 bases separating them. The CDR3 runs 16 residues. CDR3 loop: CASSLKRSTAGNTIYF. CDR3 coding DNA: TGTGCCAGCAGCTTAAAGAGGAGTACGGCTGGAAACACCATATATTTT.

The chain has TRBV28 and TRBJ2-2; the D is unclear. CDR3 length equals 15 residues. Looked up from germline, CDR1 is MDHEN and CDR2 is SYDVKM. Deletions cut 5 bases from V and 2 bases from J, with 12 bases between. The CDR3 loop is CASSPARVNTGELFF. CDR3 bases: TGTGCCAGCAGTCCCGCCCGGGTTAACACCGGGGAGCTGTTTTTT.

This clonotype came up a few times. V gene TRBV5-1 combines with J gene TRBJ2-3; D ambiguous. The V gene's germline CDR1 is SGHRS and CDR2 YFSETQ. This CDR3 comprises 15 residues. With 0 bases removed from V and 2 bases from J, the gap between germline ends came to 10 bases. CDR3 DNA: TGCGCCAGCAGCTTGGACGGCTCCACCACAGATACGCAGTATTTT. Translated, it gives CASSLDGSTTDTQYF.

The rearrangement links TRBV20-1 to TRBJ2-7, with 7 bases aligning to TRBD1. V was pared by 4 bases and J by 2 bases, with 5 bases of the junction left unmatched. The CDR3 length is 13 residues. Germline V gene data show CDR1 as DFQATT and CDR2 as SNEGSKA (reference sequence). The CDR3 region has the DNA TGCAGTGCTACACGGGACAGCCCCTACGAGCAGTACTTC. Protein sequence: CSATRDSPYEQYF.

This clonotype was seen only a few times. The chain is built from TRBV10-3 and TRBJ2-3; the match to TRBD2 covers 9 bases. CDR1 and CDR2 from the germline V gene are ENHRY and SYGVKD. V was pared by 3 bases and J by 0 bases, with 13 bases of the junction left unmatched. This CDR3 has 19 amino acids. In DNA form, the CDR3 reads TGTGCCATCAGTGAATTGGAGGGGGCGCGGGGGGGTAGCACAGATACGCAGTATTTT. It yields the protein CAISELEGARGGSTDTQYF.

The sample holds a few counts of this clonotype. Here the CDR3 reads CASSLAPRGDGNQPQHF. The CDR3 DNA reads TGTGCCAGCAGCTTAGCTCCCCGCGGTGACGGTAATCAGCCCCAGCATTTT. The chain links TRBV7-8 to TRBJ1-5; D is ambiguous. The CDR3 consists of 17 residues. Per the germline V gene, CDR1 is SGHVS and CDR2 is FQNEAQ. V shed 0 bases and J shed 4 bases, with 16 bases lying between them.

V is TRBV5-4 and J is TRBJ2-3; tentatively, D is TRBD2 (6 bases). Deletions cut 3 bases from V and 1 base from J, with 12 bases between. The CDR3 is 15 residues long. Germline CDR1 is SGHNT and CDR2 is YYREEE (reference sequence). CDR3 bases: TGTGCCAGCAGCTGGGGAGGTTCGGGCACAGATACGCAGTATTTT. Translating it yields CASSWGGSGTDTQYF.

The count of this clonotype is one. A single base separates this from a much larger clone, so it may be a read error. In DNA form, the CDR3 reads TGTGCCAGCAGCTTAAACTACAATGAGCAGTACTTC. It yields the protein CASSLNYNEQYF. The chain carries TRBV7-2 and TRBJ2-5, with D unresolved. V lost 2 bases to trimming and J lost 11 bases, with 12 bases between them. This CDR3 is built from 12 residues. Germline V lookup: CDR1 SGHTA, CDR2 FQGNSA.

A note on this clonotype: Its ends do not fully match the called genes, so a read error is possible. The chain uses TRBV25-1 and TRBJ1-3; D is unclear. The CDR3 runs 16 residues. The germline V gene encodes CDR1 MGHDK and CDR2 SYGVNS. The CDR3 coding sequence is TGTGCCACCAGTGAATTCTCTAGGATATCCGGAAACACCATATATTTT. Its translation: CATSEFSRISGNTIYF.

This clonotype was seen many times. V is TRBV12-3 or TRBV12-4 and J is TRBJ2-5; 11 positions agree with TRBD1. Trimming at V came to 5 bases and at J to 2 bases, leaving 4 bases not matched to a gene. The length of the CDR3 is 15 residues. CDR3 DNA: TGTGCCAGCAGTACTGGGACAGGGGGGCAAGAGACCCAGTACTTC. Encoded protein: CASSTGTGGQETQYF.

This clonotype was recorded a few times. This sequence joins TRBV29-1 and TRBJ2-7; D perhaps matches TRBD2 (6 bases). Trimming shortened V by 7 bases and J by 6 bases, and 13 bases separated the two germline ends. The CDR3 runs to 11 residues. CDR1 and CDR2 from the germline V gene are SQVTM and ANQGSEA. The DNA of the CDR3 is TGCAGCGCTAGCGACTTGGGCGAGCAGTACTTC. This translates into CSASDLGEQYF.

V usage is TRBV12-3 or TRBV12-4 and J usage is TRBJ2-1, with a possible D match to TRBD1 (6 bases). The CDR3 has 16 residues. V was pared by 5 bases and J by 4 bases, with 18 bases between. DNA for the CDR3: TGTGCCAGCAGTCCAACCGGACAGACCTCTTACAATGAGCAGTTCTTC. Protein: CASSPTGQTSYNEQFF.

This chain uses TRBV2 with TRBJ2-1; a possible D gene is TRBD1 (6 bases). The CDR3 runs 13 residues. Looked up from germline, CDR1 is SNHLY and CDR2 is FYNNEI. The V end was cut by 4 bases, the J end by 9 bases, with 13 bases between. The DNA for the CDR3 is TGTGCCAGCAGTGCCTTGACAGGTTCTGAGCAGTTCTTC. Amino acid sequence: CASSALTGSEQFF.

The CDR3 region is CASTPGGVYGYTF. CDR3 DNA sequence: TGTGCCAGCACCCCAGGGGGTGTTTATGGCTACACCTTC. The J gene is TRBJ1-2, the V gene TRBV12-3 or TRBV12-4; 7 bases agree with TRBD1. The CDR3 length is 13 residues. After removal of 7 bases from V and 5 bases from J, the junction contained 7 bases not matched to a gene.

The V and J genes are TRBV7-3 and TRBJ2-3, with D maybe TRBD2 (6 bases). The CDR3 has 15 amino acids. The germline V gene has CDR1 SGHTA and CDR2 FQGTGA. Trimming took off 5 bases at V and 4 bases at J, with 16 bases between the two ends. The chain's CDR3 is CASSPLRDSADTQYF. The CDR3 DNA is TGTGCCAGCAGCCCCCTCCGGGACTCCGCAGATACGCAGTATTTT.

This clonotype has only a few counts. This chain connects TRBV20-1 to TRBJ2-7; TRBD2 agrees at 12 bases. This CDR3 contains 16 residues. From germline, CDR1 is DFQATT and CDR2 SNEGSKA (reference sequence). The trim removed 3 bases at V and 5 bases at J, leaving 11 bases unmatched. The CDR3: CSASPPLAGGDDEQYF. CDR3 bases: TGCAGTGCTAGCCCCCCCCTAGCGGGGGGGGATGACGAGCAGTACTTC.

This clonotype was seen a few times. The chain is built from TRBV6-1 and TRBJ1-4; TRBD1 is a possible D gene (5 bases). Germline V gives CDR1 MNHNS, CDR2 SASEGT. The length of the CDR3 is 15 residues. Trimming removed 3 bases at V and 15 bases at J, with 23 bases between. The CDR3 reads CASSDFRVTGRGMFF. The DNA for the CDR3 is TGTGCCAGCAGTGACTTTAGGGTAACCGGCCGGGGGATGTTTTTT.

In this sample, this clonotype turned up a few times. This chain uses TRBV2 with TRBJ2-1; D possibly corresponds to TRBD1 (6 bases). Trimming took off 6 bases at V and 4 bases at J, with 16 bases between the two ends. This CDR3 contains 15 residues. Per germline, CDR1 SNHLY and CDR2 FYNNEI. As DNA, the CDR3 is TGTGCCAGCAGAGAGCAGACAGGCATATACAATGAGCAGTTCTTC. This sequence encodes CASREQTGIYNEQFF.

The chain employs TRBV20-1 and TRBJ2-2; TRBD1 might be the D (6 bases). Germline lookup yields CDR1 DFQATT and CDR2 SNEGSKA (reference sequence). The germline V and J ends were trimmed by 1 base and 6 bases, with 15 bases remaining between them. The CDR3 contains 15 residues. The CDR3: CSARAQGLTSGELFF. CDR3 DNA: TGCAGTGCTAGAGCCCAGGGGTTAACGTCCGGGGAGCTGTTTTTT.

In its sample, this clonotype was seen a few times. This chain joins TRBV5-6 and TRBJ1-6, with TRBD1 matching 8 bases. V dropped 2 bases and J dropped 7; count of bases not matched to a gene: 11. Germline CDR1 reads SGHDT; CDR2 reads YYEEEE. This CDR3 comprises 17 residues. Here the CDR3 DNA reads TGTGCCAGCAGCTTTGGAATGTCAGGGGGCGCAAATTCACCCCTCCACTTT. It encodes CASSFGMSGGANSPLHF.

This clonotype was counted between two and nine times. This rearrangement joins TRBV28 to TRBJ1-2, with 7 bases that match TRBD1. The V gene's germline CDR1 is MDHEN and CDR2 SYDVKM. The CDR3 is 13 amino acids. With V trimmed by 8 bases and J by 4 bases, 7 bases remained unmatched. CDR3 sequence (DNA): TGTGCCAGCCTGGGACAGCTAGTCTATGGCTACACCTTC. It is translated as CASLGQLVYGYTF.

The chain combines TRBV20-1 with TRBJ1-1, with D perhaps TRBD1 (5 bases). Germline loops: CDR1 DFQATT, CDR2 SNEGSKA (reference sequence). CDR3 length equals 16 residues. Trimming shortened V by 0 bases and J by 5 bases, and 19 bases separated the two germline ends. The CDR3 DNA sequence: TGCAGTGCTAGAGACGGGTGGGGCAGGCGGTATACTGAAGCTTTCTTT. Its protein product is CSARDGWGRRYTEAFF.

This clonotype has only a few counts. This rearrangement joins TRBV4-1 to TRBJ1-2; D is unclear. Trimming took off 0 bases at V and 7 bases at J, with 6 bases between the two ends. This CDR3 spans 12 amino acids. Germline values: CDR1 MGHRA, CDR2 YSYEKL. The CDR3 region has the DNA TGCGCCAGCAGCCAAGAGGAGAGTGGCTACACCTTC. This codes for CASSQEESGYTF.